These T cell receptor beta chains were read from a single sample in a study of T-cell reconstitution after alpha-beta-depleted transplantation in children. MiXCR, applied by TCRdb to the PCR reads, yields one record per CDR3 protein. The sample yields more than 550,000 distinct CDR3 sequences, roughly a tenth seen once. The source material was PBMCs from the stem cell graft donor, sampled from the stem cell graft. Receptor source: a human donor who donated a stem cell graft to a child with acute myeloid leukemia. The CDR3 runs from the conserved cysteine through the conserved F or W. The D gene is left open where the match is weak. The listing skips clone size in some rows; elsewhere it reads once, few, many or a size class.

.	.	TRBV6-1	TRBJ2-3	TGTGCCAGCACCGGGACACCGCTTAGCACAGATACGCAGTATTTT	CASTGTPLSTDTQYF
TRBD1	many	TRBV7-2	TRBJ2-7	TGTGCCAGCAGCTTACAACCCAGGGGGACAGCCAAGCCCTACGAGCAGTACTTC	CASSLQPRGTAKPYEQYF
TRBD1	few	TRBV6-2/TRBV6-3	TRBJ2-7	TGTGCCAGCAGTTACCTAGACAGGGACTACGAGCAGTACTTC	CASSYLDRDYEQYF
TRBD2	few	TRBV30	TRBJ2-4	TGTGCCTGGTCCGGGAGGGTAGCCAAAAACATTCAGTACTTC	CAWSGRVAKNIQYF
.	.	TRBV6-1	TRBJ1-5	TGTGCCAGCAGCCAAGTCACAGGTCGGGGAAGCAATCAGCCCCAGCATTTT	CASSQVTGRGSNQPQHF
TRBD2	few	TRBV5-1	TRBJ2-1	TGCGCCAGCAGCTTGGCTAGCGGGATAAACAATGAGCAGTTCTTC	CASSLASGINNEQFF
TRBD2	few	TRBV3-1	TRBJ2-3	TGTGCCAGCAGCCAAGGGACTAGCGGAAGAACAGATACGCAGTATTTT	CASSQGTSGRTDTQYF
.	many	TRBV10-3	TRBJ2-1	TGTGCCATCAGAACTGATTGGGGGAATGAGCAGTTCTTC	CAIRTDWGNEQFF
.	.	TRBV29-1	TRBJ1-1	TGCAGCGGTTGGGCCACTGAAGCTTTCTTT	CSGWATEAFF
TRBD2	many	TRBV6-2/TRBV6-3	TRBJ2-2	TGTGCCATCGGGGGGGGACTAGCGAACACCGGGGAGCTGTTTTTT	CAIGGGLANTGELFF
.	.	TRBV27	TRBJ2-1	TGTGCCAGCAGTTATCAGGGACTTCACGTTAACAATGAGCAGTTCTTC	CASSYQGLHVNNEQFF
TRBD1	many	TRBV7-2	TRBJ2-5	TGTGCCAGCAGCTTAGCCCGACAGGGGAGGGAGACCCAGTACTTC	CASSLARQGRETQYF
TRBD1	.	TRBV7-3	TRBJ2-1	TGTGCCAGCAGCTTAATGGACAGGGGATCTTACAATGAGCAGTTCTTC	CASSLMDRGSYNEQFF
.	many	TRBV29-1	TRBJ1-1	TGCAGCGTTGAGCTACGTACGAACACTGAAGCTTTCTTT	CSVELRTNTEAFF
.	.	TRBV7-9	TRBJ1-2	TGTGCCAGCAGCCCCGCTCCGACAGCTCCTGGCTACACCTTC	CASSPAPTAPGYTF
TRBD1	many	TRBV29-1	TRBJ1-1	TGCAGCGTTGTTTTTGGGACAGGGGGCCCTGAAGCTTTCTTT	CSVVFGTGGPEAFF
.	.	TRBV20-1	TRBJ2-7	TGCAGTGCTAGAGATATGCAAACCCCCCCCTACGAGCAGTACTTC	CSARDMQTPPYEQYF
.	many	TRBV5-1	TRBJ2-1	TGCGCCAGCCACCGGGCAAGAGACAATGAGCAGTTCTTC	CASHRARDNEQFF
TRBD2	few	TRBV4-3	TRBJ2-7	TGCGCCAGCAGCCAATATAGCGGGGGAAGCTCCTACGAGCAGTACTTC	CASSQYSGGSSYEQYF
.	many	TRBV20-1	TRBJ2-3	TGCAGTGCTAGCGGGACTCTGTATAACACAGATACGCAGTATTTT	CSASGTLYNTDTQYF
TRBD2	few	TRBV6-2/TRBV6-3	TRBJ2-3	TGTGCCAGCAGTTTAAAGCGGGAAACCTCCCAGTATTTT	CASSLKRETSQYF
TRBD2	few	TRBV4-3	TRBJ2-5	TGCGCCAGCAGCCAAGGCGTAGCGGGGCGGGGAGAGACCCAGTACTTC	CASSQGVAGRGETQYF
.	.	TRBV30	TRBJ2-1	TGTGCCTGGAGTGTACTTAAGTCGGAGCGCCTGCAGTTCTTC	CAWSVLKSERLQFF
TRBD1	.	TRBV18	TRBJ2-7	TGTGCCAGCTCAGACGGGACAGGGTCCTACGAGCAGTACTTC	CASSDGTGSYEQYF
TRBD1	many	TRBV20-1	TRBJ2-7	TGCAGTGTTATAGGACAGGGGGAGGCCGAGCAGTACTTC	CSVIGQGEAEQYF
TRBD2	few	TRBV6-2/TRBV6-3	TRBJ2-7	TGTGCCAGCAGTTACTCCCCTAGCGGGAGTTACGAGCAGTACTTC	CASSYSPSGSYEQYF
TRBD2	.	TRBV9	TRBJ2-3	TGTGCCAGCAGACCTCATATGGGACTAGCAGGAGATACGCAGTATTTT	CASRPHMGLAGDTQYF
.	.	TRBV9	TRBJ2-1	TGTGCCAGCAGCGCCCATATTAGCTTTGAGCAGTTCTTC	CASSAHISFEQFF
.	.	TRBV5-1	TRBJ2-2	TGCGACAGCAGCCAGCTCCCGAACACCGGGGAGCTGTTTTTT	CDSSQLPNTGELFF
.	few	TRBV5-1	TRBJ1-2	TGCGCCAGCAGCCCGGGGGCGTATGGCTACACCTTC	CASSPGAYGYTF
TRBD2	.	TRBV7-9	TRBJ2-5	TGTGCCAGCAGCTCAACAATGGGACTAGGCCACACGGAGACCCAGTACTTC	CASSSTMGLGHTETQYF
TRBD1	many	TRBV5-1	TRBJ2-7	TGCGCCAGCTCACAGGGGGCTACCTACGAGCAGTACTTC	CASSQGATYEQYF
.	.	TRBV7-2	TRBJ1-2	TGTGCCAGCAGCTTAGACGGCCTGGGCGCCTATGGCTACACCTTC	CASSLDGLGAYGYTF
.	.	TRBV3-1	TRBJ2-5	TGTGCCAGCAGCCCCCACACGGGGACCCAGTACTTC	CASSPHTGTQYF
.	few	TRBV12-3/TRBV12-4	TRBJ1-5	TGTGCCAGCAGTTTATACGAATTGACGGGGCATCAGCCCCAGCATTTT	CASSLYELTGHQPQHF
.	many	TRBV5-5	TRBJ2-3	TGTGCCAGCAGCCTAGGCGCGGGTATATCCACAGATACGCAGTATTTT	CASSLGAGISTDTQYF
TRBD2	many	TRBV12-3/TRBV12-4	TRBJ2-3	TGTGCCAGCAGTTTAGGTAGCGGGAGTAATACGCAGTATTTT	CASSLGSGSNTQYF
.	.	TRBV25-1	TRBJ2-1	TGTGCCAGCAGTGCCATGGGACCGGTCTACAATGAGCAGTTCTTC	CASSAMGPVYNEQFF
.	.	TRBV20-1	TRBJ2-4	TGCAGTGCTAGAGATGTAAAGCCCACCAAAAACATTCAGTACTTC	CSARDVKPTKNIQYF
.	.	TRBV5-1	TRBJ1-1	TGCGCCAGCAGCTTGATGGCGGGCGCGAACACTGAAGCTTTCTTT	CASSLMAGANTEAFF
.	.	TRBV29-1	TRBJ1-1	TGCAGCGTCCCTGGGGGGGCGTCTGCTGAAGCTTTCTTT	CSVPGGASAEAFF
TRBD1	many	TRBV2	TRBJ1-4	TGTGCCAGCAGTAGGACAGGGATGGGAACTAATGAAAAACTGTTTTTT	CASSRTGMGTNEKLFF
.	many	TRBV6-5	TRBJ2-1	TGTGCCAGCAGTTTGGACTGGGGACCATACAATGAGCAGTTCTTC	CASSLDWGPYNEQFF
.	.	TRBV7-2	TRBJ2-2	TGTGCCAGCAGCTACACGACCAACACCGGGGAGCTGTTTTTT	CASSYTTNTGELFF
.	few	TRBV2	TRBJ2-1	TGTGCCAGCATCTCAGGGAGACTGATCGTCAATGAGCAGTTCTTC	CASISGRLIVNEQFF
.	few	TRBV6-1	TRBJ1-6	TGTGCCAGCAGCTTCCTACGTATGTGGGGGGGAGGCTCTGCTTCACCCCTCCACTTT	CASSFLRMWGGGSASPLHF
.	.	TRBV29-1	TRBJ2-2	TGCAGCGTTGAGGGACATAATACGAACACCGGGGAGCTGTTTTTT	CSVEGHNTNTGELFF
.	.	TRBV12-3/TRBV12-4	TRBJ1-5	TGTGCCAGCAGTTTTGGGAGGGTAGGAGGGCCCCAGCATTTT	CASSFGRVGGPQHF
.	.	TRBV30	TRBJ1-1	TGTGCCTGGAGTGTGTCTTGGTCAGGGGCAGGCGCTGAAGCTTTCTTT	CAWSVSWSGAGAEAFF
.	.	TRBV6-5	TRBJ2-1	TGTGCCAGTCGGTCGTCTGGTGACAATGAGCAGTTCTTC	CASRSSGDNEQFF
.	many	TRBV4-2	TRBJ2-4	TGTGCCAGCAGCCAATTGGACCCAGGGGCCAAAAACATTCAGTACTTC	CASSQLDPGAKNIQYF